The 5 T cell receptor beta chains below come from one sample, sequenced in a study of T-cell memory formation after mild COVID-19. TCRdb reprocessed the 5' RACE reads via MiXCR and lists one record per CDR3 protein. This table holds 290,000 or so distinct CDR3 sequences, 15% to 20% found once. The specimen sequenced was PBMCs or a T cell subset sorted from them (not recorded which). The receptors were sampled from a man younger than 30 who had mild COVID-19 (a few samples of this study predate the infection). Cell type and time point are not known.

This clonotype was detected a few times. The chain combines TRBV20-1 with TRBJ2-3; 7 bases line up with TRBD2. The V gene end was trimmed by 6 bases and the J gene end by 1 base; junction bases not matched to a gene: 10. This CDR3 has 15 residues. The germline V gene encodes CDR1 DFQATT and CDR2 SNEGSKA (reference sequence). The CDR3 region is CSASEGRGGTDTQYF. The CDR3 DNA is TGCAGTGCCTCAGAGGGTCGGGGGGGCACAGATACGCAGTATTTT.

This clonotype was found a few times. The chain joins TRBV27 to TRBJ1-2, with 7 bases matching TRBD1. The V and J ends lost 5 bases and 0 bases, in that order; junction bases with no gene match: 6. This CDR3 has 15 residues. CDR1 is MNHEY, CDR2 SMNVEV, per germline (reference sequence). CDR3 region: CASSHRQGANYGYTF. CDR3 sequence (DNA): TGTGCCAGCAGTCACCGACAGGGTGCTAACTATGGCTACACCTTC.

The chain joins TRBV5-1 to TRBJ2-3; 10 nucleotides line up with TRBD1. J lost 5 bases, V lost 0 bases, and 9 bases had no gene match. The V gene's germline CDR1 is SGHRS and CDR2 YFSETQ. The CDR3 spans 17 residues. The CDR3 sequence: CASSLAQGTGAGDTQYF. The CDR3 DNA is TGCGCCAGCAGCTTGGCCCAGGGGACAGGGGCCGGAGATACGCAGTATTTT.

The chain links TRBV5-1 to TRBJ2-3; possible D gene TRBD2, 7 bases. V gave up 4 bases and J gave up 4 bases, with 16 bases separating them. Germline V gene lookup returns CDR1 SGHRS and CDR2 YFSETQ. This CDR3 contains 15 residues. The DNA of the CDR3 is TGCGCCAGCAGCCCGGGGGGCGTCCTTCCAGATACGCAGTATTTT. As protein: CASSPGGVLPDTQYF. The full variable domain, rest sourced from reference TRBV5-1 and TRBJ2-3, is KAGVTQTPRYLIKTRGQQVTLSCSPISGHRSVSWYQQTPGQGLQFLFEYFSETQRNKGNFPGRFSGRQFSNSRSEMNVSTLELGDSALYLCASSPGGVLPDTQYFGPGTRLTVL.

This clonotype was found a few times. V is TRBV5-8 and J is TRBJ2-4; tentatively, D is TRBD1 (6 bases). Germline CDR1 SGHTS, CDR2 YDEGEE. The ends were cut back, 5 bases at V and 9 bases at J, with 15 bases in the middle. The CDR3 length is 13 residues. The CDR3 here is CASRETGHIIQYF. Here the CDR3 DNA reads TGTGCCAGCAGGGAAACAGGGCATATCATTCAGTACTTC.